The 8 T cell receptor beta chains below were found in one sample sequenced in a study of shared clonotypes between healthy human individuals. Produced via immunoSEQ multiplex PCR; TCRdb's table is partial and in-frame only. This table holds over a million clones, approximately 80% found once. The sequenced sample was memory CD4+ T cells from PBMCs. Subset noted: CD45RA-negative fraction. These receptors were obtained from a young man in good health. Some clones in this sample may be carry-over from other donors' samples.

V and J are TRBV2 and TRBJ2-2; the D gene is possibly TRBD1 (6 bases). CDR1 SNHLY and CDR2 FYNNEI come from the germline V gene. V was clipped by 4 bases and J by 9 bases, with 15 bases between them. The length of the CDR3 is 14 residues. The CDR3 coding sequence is TGTGCCAGCAGTGCTTGGGACACCTCGCGGGAGCTGTTTTTT. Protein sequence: CASSAWDTSRELFF.

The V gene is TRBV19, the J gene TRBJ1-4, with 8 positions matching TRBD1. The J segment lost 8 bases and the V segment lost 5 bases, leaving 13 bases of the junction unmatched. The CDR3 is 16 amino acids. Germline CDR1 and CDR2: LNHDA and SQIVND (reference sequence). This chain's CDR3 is CASSRRTGSLREKLFF. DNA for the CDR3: TGTGCCAGTAGTCGACGGACAGGGTCCCTCCGCGAAAAACTGTTTTTT.

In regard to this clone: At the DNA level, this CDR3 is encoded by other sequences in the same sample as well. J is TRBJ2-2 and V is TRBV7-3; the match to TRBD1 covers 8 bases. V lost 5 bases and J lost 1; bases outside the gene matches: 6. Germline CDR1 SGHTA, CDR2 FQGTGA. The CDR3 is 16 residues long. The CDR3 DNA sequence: TGTGCCAGCAGCCTCCGCGGGACAGGGAACACCGGGGAGCTGTTTTTT. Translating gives CASSLRGTGNTGELFF.

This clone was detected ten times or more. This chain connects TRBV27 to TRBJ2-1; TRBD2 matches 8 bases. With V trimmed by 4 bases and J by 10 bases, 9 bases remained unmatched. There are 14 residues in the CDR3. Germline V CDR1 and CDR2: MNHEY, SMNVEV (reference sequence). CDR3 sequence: CASSSDHPSGEQFF. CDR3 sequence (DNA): TGTGCCAGCAGTTCCGACCACCCTAGCGGGGAGCAGTTCTTC.

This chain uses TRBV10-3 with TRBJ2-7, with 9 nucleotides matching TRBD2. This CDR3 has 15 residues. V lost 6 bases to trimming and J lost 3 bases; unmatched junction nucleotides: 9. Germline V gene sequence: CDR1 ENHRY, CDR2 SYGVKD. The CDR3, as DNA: TGTGCCATCAGCACCCTTAGCGGGAGTTTCTACGAGCAGTACTTC. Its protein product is CAISTLSGSFYEQYF.

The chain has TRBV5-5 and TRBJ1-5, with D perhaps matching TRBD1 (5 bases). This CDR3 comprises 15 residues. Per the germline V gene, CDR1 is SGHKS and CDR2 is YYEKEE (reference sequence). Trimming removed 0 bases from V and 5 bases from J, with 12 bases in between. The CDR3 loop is CASSLGRGGYQPQHF. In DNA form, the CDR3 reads TGTGCCAGCAGCTTGGGGAGGGGCGGCTATCAGCCCCAGCATTTT.

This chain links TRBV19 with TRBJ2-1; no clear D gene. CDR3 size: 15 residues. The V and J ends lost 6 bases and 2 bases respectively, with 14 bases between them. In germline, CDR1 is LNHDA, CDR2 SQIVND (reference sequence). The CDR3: CASRGRSGPYNEQFF. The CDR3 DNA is TGTGCCAGTAGAGGTAGATCAGGTCCCTACAATGAGCAGTTCTTC.

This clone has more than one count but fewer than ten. The CDR3 coding sequence is TGTGCCAGCAACCTGAACAGGAACACTGAAGCTTTCTTT. It translates to CASNLNRNTEAFF. This chain connects TRBV2 to TRBJ1-1; D unclear. V was trimmed by 7 bases and J by 1 base, leaving 10 bases between them. CDR1 SNHLY and CDR2 FYNNEI come from the germline V gene. CDR3 length: 13 residues.